This TCR beta chain originates from a study of cytomegalovirus exposure and HLA in healthy donors. V lost 1 base and J 5 bases, leaving 11 bases between the germline ends. The CDR3 extends over 15 amino acids. Germline CDR1 is SEHNR and CDR2 is FQNEAQ (reference sequence). Remarks on this clone: What it recognizes is unknown.

Sequencing was performed with immunoSEQ multiplex PCR; in TCRdb, only in-frame clones are kept and a portion is missing. The sample lists fewer than 250,000 clones, around four fifths occurring once. Whole-study findings and limits: According to a later analysis, TCR clusters from the first cohort tended to co-occur in the 100 to 150 validation repertoires.

J is TRBJ2-2 and V is TRBV7-9, with D unclear. The sequence was collected from a woman under 30 in good health and CMV-seronegative. Sequenced material: PBMCs. The CDR3 DNA is TGTGCCAGCAGCTTAGATTCCCCTGGTACCGGGGAGCTGTTTTTT. This sequence encodes CASSLDSPGTGELFF.